One and the same sample provided the 3 T cell receptor delta chains below, sequenced in a study of γδ T cells in repeated Plasmodium falciparum infection. Flow sorting of PBMC yielded separate Vgamma9/Vdelta2+ and Vdelta2-negative gammadelta T cell populations for bulk repertoire analysis. TCRdb re-identified clones in the multiplex PCR reads via CATT. The data hold 70,000 to 95,000 delta-chain clones, with approximately 1.5% observed a single time. Sequencing used gamma-delta T cells from blood. The receptors were sampled from a pool of human donors (malaria-infected and uninfected, not separated).

This clone was counted only a few times. The protein that TCRdb holds for this DNA derives from a much larger clone and differs from the translated DNA at residue 3, which likely indicates a read error; the protein shown here is translated from the DNA. The J gene is TRDJ1, the V gene TRDV2, with D possibly TRDD3 on 6 matching bases. CDR1 is GEAIGNYY and CDR2 is EKD in the germline V gene. The CDR3 is 14 amino acids. CDR3 amino acids: CARDTVGGDQKLIF. CDR3 nucleotides: TGTGCCCGTGACACCGTCGGGGGAGACCAAAAACTCATCTTT.

In this sample, this clone turned up a few times. A much larger clone differs from this one at a single base, so this may be a read error. The CDR3 DNA reads as TGTGCTCTTGGGGCCTTCCGTACTGGGGGCTCCCATACGGCCGATAAACTCATCTTT. Amino acids: CALGAFRTGGSHTADKLIF. The rearrangement links TRDV1 to TRDJ1; 8 bases match TRDD3. The CDR3 spans 19 residues. Trimming at V came to 4 bases and at J to 3 bases, leaving 19 bases not matched to a gene. Germline V gene data show CDR1 as TSWWSYY and CDR2 as QGS.

This clone was observed a handful of times. A far larger clone is one base from this, pointing to a likely read error. The identical CDR3 is also encoded by other nucleotide sequences in the sample. The chain employs TRDV1 and TRDJ1, with TRDD3 as a possible D gene (7 bases). In germline, CDR1 is TSWWSYY, CDR2 QGS. This CDR3 is built from 21 residues. The V gene lost 0 bases and the J gene lost 6 bases, with 32 bases spanning the gap. The CDR3 reads CALGELLLRGSGGLSPHKLIF. The CDR3 nucleotides are TGTGCTCTTGGGGAACTACTCCTACGCGGCTCTGGGGGCCTCTCCCCCCATAAACTCATCTTT.